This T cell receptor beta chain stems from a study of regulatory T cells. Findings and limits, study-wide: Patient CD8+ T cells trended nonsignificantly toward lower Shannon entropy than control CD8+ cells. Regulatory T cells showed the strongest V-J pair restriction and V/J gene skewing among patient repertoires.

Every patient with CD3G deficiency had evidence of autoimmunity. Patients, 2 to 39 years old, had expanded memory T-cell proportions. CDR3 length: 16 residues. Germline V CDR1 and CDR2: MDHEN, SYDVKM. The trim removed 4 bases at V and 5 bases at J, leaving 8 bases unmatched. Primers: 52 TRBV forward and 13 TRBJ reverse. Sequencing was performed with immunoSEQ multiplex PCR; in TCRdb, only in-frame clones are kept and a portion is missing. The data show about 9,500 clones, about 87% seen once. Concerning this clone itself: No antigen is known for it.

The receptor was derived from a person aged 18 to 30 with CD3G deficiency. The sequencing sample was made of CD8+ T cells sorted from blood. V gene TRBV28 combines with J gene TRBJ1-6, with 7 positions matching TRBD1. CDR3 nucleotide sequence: TGTGCCAGCAGTTCCGGAAGGGGGCACAATAATTCACCCCTCCACTTT. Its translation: CASSSGRGHNNSPLHF.